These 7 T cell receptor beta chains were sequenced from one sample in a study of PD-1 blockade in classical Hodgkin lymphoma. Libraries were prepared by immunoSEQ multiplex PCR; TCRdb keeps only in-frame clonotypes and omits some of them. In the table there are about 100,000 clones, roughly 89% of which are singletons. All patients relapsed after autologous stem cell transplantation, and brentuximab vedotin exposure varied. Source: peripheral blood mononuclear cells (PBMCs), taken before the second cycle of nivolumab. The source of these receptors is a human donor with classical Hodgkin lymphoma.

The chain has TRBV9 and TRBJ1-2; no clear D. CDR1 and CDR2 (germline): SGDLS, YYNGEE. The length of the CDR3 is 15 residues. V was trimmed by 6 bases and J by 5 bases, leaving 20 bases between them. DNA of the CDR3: TGTGCCAGCATCTCACGGCGACGACCCCTTTATGGCTACACCTTC. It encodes CASISRRRPLYGYTF.

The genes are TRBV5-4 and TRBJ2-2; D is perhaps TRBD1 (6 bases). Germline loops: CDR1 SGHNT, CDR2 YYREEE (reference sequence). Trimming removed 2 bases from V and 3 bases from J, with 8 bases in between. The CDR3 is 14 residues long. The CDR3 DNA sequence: TGTGCCAGCAGCTTAGGACAGTACACCGGGGAGCTGTTTTTT. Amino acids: CASSLGQYTGELFF.

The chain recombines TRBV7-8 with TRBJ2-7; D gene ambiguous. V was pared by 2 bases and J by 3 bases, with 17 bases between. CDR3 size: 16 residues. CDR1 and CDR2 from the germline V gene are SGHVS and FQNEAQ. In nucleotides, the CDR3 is TGTGCCAGCAGCTTAAATGTAGGCAGGAGAGACTACGAGCAGTACTTC. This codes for CASSLNVGRRDYEQYF.

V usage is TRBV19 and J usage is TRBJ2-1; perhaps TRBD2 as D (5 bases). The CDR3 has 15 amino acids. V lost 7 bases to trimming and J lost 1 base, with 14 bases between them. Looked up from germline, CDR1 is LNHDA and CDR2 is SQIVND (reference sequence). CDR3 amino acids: CASKPGLRSYNEQFF. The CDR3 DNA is TGTGCCAGTAAGCCCGGACTCCGGTCCTACAATGAGCAGTTCTTC.

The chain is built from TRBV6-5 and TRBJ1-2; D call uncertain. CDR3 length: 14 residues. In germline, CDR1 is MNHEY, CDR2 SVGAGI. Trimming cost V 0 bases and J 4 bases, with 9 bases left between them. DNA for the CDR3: TGTGCCAGCAGTTACTCGGCAGCCCTCTATGGCTACACCTTC. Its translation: CASSYSAALYGYTF.

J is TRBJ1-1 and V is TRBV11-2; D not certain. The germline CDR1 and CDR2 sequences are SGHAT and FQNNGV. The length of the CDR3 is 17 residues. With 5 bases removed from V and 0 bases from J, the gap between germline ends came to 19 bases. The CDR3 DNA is TGTGCCAGCAGCCCCCGGTCGGCAGGCAAAATGAACACTGAAGCTTTCTTT. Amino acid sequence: CASSPRSAGKMNTEAFF.

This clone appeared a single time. The CDR3 bases are TGTGCCAGCAGCTTAGGGGCAGGAGCCGGGGAGCTGTTTTTT. The encoded protein is CASSLGAGAGELFF. V is TRBV7-7 and J is TRBJ2-2; the D is unclear. CDR1 and CDR2 from the germline V gene are SSHAT and FNYEAQ (reference sequence). The V end lost 1 base, the J end lost 6 bases, and 9 bases lay between the germline ends. The CDR3 is 14 residues long. The whole variable domain, filled in from reference TRBV7-7 and TRBJ2-2, reads GAGVSQSPRYKVTKRGQDVTLRCDPISSHATLYWYQQALGQGPEFLTYFNYEAQPDKSGLPSDRFSAERPEGSISTLTIQRTEQRDSAMYRCASSLGAGAGELFFGEGSRLTVL.